The present T cell receptor (beta chain) was sequenced within a study of T cell responses to AZD1222 COVID-19 vaccine. V lost 4 bases and J lost 8, with 11 bases in between. Germline CDR1 reads LGHDT; CDR2 reads YNNKEL (reference sequence). The CDR3 sequence is 13 residues long. Second-dose intervals near 4 or 12 weeks were combined. Produced via immunoSEQ multiplex PCR; TCRdb's table is partial and in-frame only. The sample has about 93,000 clones; 75% to 90% are singletons. Findings and caveats of the study: Unmutated variant regions are reportedly targeted by nearly half of spike-specific TCRs.

A note on this clone: Its antigen is not known.

The sequencing here drew on peripheral blood, taken 28 days after the second AZD1222 dose. The receptor comes from an adult who received the AZD1222 COVID-19 vaccine. The V gene is TRBV3-1 (or the pseudogene TRBV3-2), the J gene TRBJ1-4; a possible D gene is TRBD1 (5 bases). The CDR3 protein is CASSPGRGEKLFF. For the CDR3, the DNA is TGTGCCAGCAGCCCAGGGCGGGGAGAAAAACTGTTTTTT.